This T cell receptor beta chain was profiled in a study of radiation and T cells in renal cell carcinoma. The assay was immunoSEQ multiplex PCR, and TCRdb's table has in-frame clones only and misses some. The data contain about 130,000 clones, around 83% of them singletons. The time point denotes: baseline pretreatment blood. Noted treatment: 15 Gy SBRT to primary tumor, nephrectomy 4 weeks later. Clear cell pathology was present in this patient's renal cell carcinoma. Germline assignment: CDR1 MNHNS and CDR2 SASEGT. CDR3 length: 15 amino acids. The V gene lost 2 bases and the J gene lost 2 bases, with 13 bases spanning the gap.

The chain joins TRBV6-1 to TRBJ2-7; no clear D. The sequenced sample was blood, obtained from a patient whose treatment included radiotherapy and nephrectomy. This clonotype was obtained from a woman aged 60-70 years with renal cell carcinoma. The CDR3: CASSETVNPTYEQYF. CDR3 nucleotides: TGTGCCAGCAGTGAAACCGTCAACCCAACCTACGAGCAGTACTTC.